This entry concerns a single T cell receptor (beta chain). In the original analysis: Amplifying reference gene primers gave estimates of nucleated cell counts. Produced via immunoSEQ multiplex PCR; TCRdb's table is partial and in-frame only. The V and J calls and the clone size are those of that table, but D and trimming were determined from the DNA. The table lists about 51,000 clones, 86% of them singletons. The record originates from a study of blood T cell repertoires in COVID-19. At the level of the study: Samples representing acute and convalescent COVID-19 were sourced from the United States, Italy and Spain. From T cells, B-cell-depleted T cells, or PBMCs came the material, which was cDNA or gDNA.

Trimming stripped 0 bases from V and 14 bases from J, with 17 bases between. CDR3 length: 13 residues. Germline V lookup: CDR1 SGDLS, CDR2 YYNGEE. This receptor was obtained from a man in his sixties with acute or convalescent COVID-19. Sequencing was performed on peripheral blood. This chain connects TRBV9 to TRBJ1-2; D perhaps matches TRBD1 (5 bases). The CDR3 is CASSVGPGPGKTF. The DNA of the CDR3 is TGTGCCAGCAGCGTAGGGCCAGGGCCAGGGAAAACCTTC.